This T cell receptor beta chain was sequenced during a study of cytomegalovirus exposure and HLA in healthy donors. PCR involved 60 Vbeta and 13 Jbeta primers. TCRdb keeps only in-frame clones here, not all; method: immunoSEQ multiplex PCR. This sample has over 60,000 clones, with 75% found just once. Whole-study findings and limits: One variant, a missense change in DCLRE1C, was linked in a later analysis to TCR beta V- and J-gene trimming. Reportedly, HLA-A and HLA-B alleles of most subjects were accurately predicted from TCR beta.

This clone was recorded only once. Antigen specificity is unknown. CDR1 and CDR2 (germline): SGHTA, FQGNSA. The V gene lost 3 bases and the J gene lost 2 bases, with 12 bases spanning the gap. The CDR3 totals 15 residues. Sequencing was done on a sample of PBMCs. V and J are TRBV7-2 and TRBJ2-3, with D uncertain. This receptor was obtained from a man in his 70s in good health and CMV-seronegative. In nucleotides, the CDR3 is TGTGCCAGCAGCTTTATATCACTAAACACAGATACGCAGTATTTT. Translation gives CASSFISLNTDTQYF.